The table lists the clone carrying this TCR beta chain with a few counts. Its specificity is unknown. Clinical symptoms, serum thyroxine and TRAb, thyroid ultrasound and orbital computed tomography together formed the diagnostic basis. This entry is derived from a study of T cells in Graves' hyperthyroidism and ophthalmopathy. Notes on the study in general: Blood samples included most of the expanded thyroid clonotypes exceeding 0.001. A 13 V-J model separated ophthalmopathy from stable hyperthyroidism.

There are 16 residues in the CDR3. Germline loops: CDR1 MDHEN, CDR2 SYDVKM. V was clipped by 1 base and J by 4 bases; unmatched bases: 7. Amplification yielded TCR beta CDR3 regions, with RNA transcripts as the source. TCR CDR3 regions were first amplified by RT-PCR with HTBI primers. One entry per CDR3 protein, called by TCRdb with MiXCR from the multiplex PCR reads. The profile covers approximately 98,000 distinct CDR3 sequences, with around 42% appearing a single time and 9.5% to 13% taken by the ten largest. The gene calls are TRBV28 and TRBJ1-3, with 7 bases aligning to TRBD1. This sequence was found in a woman aged 25-40 years with Graves' hyperthyroidism. Sequenced material: peripheral blood or thyroid tissue (not recorded which). The CDR3 coding sequence is TGTGCCAGCAGTTTATTTAGACAGGGAGGCGGAAACACCATATATTTT. As protein: CASSLFRQGGGNTIYF.